This is a list of T cell receptor beta chains from one sample in a study of cytomegalovirus exposure and HLA in healthy donors. Measured with immunoSEQ multiplex PCR; TCRdb has only the in-frame clones, and not every one. The sample consists of over 110,000 clones, over 70% of them appearing once. Sequenced sample: PBMCs. The receptors originated from a man aged 40-55 years in good health and CMV-seronegative. The CDR3 runs from the conserved cysteine through the conserved F or W. Fields, in order: J gene, D gene, V gene, clone size, CDR3 DNA, CDR3 protein. The D gene is left open where the match is weak. Only some rows state a clone size, as once, few, many or a class for expanded clones.

>TRBJ1-6|TRBD1|TRBV4-1|NA
TGCGCCAGCAGCCAAGTCCCCAGGGGGCTTAATTCACCCCTCCACTTT
CASSQVPRGLNSPLHF
>TRBJ2-1|TRBD1|TRBV6-5|NA
TGTGCCAGCAGGGACAGGGGGCGATGGAATGAGCAGTTCTTC
CASRDRGRWNEQFF
>TRBJ2-1|NA|TRBV2|NA
TGTGCCACAACAGGGTTAGGCAATGAGCAGTTCTTC
CATTGLGNEQFF
>TRBJ1-2|NA|TRBV19|few
TGTGCCAGTGGGGAGATCGGACAGACGAACTATGGCTACACCTTC
CASGEIGQTNYGYTF
>TRBJ2-3|TRBD2|TRBV5-4|NA
TGTGCCAGCAGCTTAGCTAGCGGGGGGGCTGATACGCAGTATTTT
CASSLASGGADTQYF
>TRBJ2-5|TRBD1|TRBV5-1|NA
TGCGCCAGCAGCTTGGTAGCAGGGGGCCTGGGTCAGGAGACCCAGTACTTC
CASSLVAGGLGQETQYF
>TRBJ2-7|TRBD1|TRBV25-1|NA
TGTGCCAGCAGTAGGGGTGGGACAGGGAGCTACGAGCAGTACTTC
CASSRGGTGSYEQYF
>TRBJ1-4|NA|TRBV7-9|NA
TGTGCCAGCAGCTTTCTCGCGGGCTCAACTAATGAAAAACTGTTTTTT
CASSFLAGSTNEKLFF
>TRBJ1-1|NA|TRBV10-3|NA
TGTGCCATCGCGGAACACGCGAACACTGAAGCTTTCTTT
CAIAEHANTEAFF
>TRBJ1-2|TRBD1|TRBV6-5|NA
TGTGCCAGCAGACTTACCAGGACAGGCACGGTGAGCTACACCTTC
CASRLTRTGTVSYTF
>TRBJ2-1|TRBD2|TRBV7-2|NA
TGTGCCAGCAGCTTAGGGGGGGGATACAATGAGCAGTTCTTC
CASSLGGGYNEQFF
>TRBJ2-2|NA|TRBV5-1|once
TGCGCCAGCAGCTTTACAGAGAGACAGAACACCGGGGAGCTGTTTTTT
CASSFTERQNTGELFF
>TRBJ2-2|TRBD1|TRBV25-1|NA
TGTGCCAGCAGCATACCGGGACAGTCCGGGGAGCTGTTTTTT
CASSIPGQSGELFF
>TRBJ1-1|NA|TRBV5-7|NA
TGTGCCAGCATCGAGGGGAACACTGAAGCTTTCTTT
CASIEGNTEAFF
>TRBJ2-3|NA|TRBV7-2|NA
TGTGCCAGCAGCTTCGGCAGGGGATCTAGCACAGATACGCAGTATTTT
CASSFGRGSSTDTQYF